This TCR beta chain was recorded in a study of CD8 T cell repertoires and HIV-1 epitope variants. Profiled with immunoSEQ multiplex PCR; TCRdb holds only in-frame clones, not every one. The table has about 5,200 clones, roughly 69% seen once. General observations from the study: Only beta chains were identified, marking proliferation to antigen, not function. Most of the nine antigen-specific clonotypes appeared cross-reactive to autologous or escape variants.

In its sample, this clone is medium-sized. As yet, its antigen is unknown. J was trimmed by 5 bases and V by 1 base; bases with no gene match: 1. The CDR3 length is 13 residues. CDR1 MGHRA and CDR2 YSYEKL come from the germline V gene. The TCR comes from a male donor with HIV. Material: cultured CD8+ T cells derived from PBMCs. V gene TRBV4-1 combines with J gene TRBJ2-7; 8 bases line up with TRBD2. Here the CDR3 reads CASSQGTSNEQYF. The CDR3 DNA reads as TGCGCCAGCAGCCAAGGGACTAGCAACGAGCAGTACTTC.